The clone carrying this TCR beta chain was picked up many times. No antigen is known for it. CDR3 length: 15 residues. Germline CDR1 SGDLS, CDR2 YYNGEE. Losses at the gene ends were 2 bases for V and 8 bases for J; bases not matched to a gene: 7. TCRdb redid the calling of the reads with MiXCR, one entry per CDR3 protein. The data show hundreds of thousands of distinct CDR3 sequences, about 10% seen once. This sample was taken from a study of T cell repertoires in cytomegalovirus infection. Whole-study findings and limits: HLA-C-restricted TCR beta clonotypes specific for CMV led the ex vivo response.

The sequence came from a human donor in good health (CMV status not recorded). Some clones in this sample may be carry-over from other donors' samples. Source material: PBMCs. The chain is built from TRBV9 and TRBJ1-4; 9 bases line up with TRBD1. CDR3 nucleotides: TGTGCCAGCAGCGTGACCGGGACAGGGCGGGAAAAACTGTTTTTT. This translates into CASSVTGTGREKLFF.